The 9 T cell receptor beta chains below were found in one sample sequenced in a study of T-cell memory formation after mild COVID-19. TCRdb itself ran the 5' RACE reads through MiXCR, one entry per CDR3 protein. The sample includes just under 350,000 distinct CDR3 sequences, over 10% of them seen just once. Sequencing was done on a sample of PBMCs or a T cell subset sorted from them (not recorded which). These receptors all stem from a man younger than 30 who had mild COVID-19 (a few samples of this study predate the infection). Cell type and time point are not known.

This clonotype was counted between two and nine times. This chain joins TRBV12-3 or TRBV12-4 and TRBJ2-3; 7 bases map to TRBD1. CDR3 length: 15 residues. Losses at the gene ends were 7 bases for V and 2 bases for J; bases not matched to a gene: 9. The CDR3 spells CASTIDRALTDTQYF. The CDR3 DNA reads TGTGCCAGCACCATAGACAGGGCCCTCACAGATACGCAGTATTTT.

The chain combines TRBV4-3 with TRBJ2-1; maybe TRBD1 (5 bases). Trimming took off 0 bases at V and 3 bases at J, with 12 bases between the two ends. This CDR3 region has 16 residues. In germline, CDR1 is LGHNA, CDR2 YSLEER. CDR3 sequence reads: CASSQDIRDSYNEQFF. CDR3 DNA sequence: TGCGCCAGCAGCCAAGATATCCGAGACAGCTACAATGAGCAGTTCTTC.

This clonotype was detected many times. In DNA, the CDR3 is TGTGCTAGTGACGGAGCTGGGGCCAACGTCCTGACTTTC. Encoded protein: CASDGAGANVLTF. This rearrangement joins TRBV12-5 to TRBJ2-6, with D uncertain. CDR3 length equals 13 residues. Germline V gene lookup returns CDR1 LGHNT and CDR2 FRNRAP. V was trimmed by 7 bases and J by 2 bases, leaving 6 bases between them.

This clonotype has just a few counts. The genes are TRBV29-1 and TRBJ1-1, with 7 bases aligning to TRBD1. The junction had 8 bases not matched to a gene; V was cut back by 4 bases and J by 3 bases. The V gene's germline CDR1 is SQVTM and CDR2 ANQGSEA. The CDR3 loop spans 14 amino acids. CDR3 protein: CSVGGGLGDTEAFF. The CDR3 region has the DNA TGCAGCGTTGGAGGGGGCTTGGGGGACACTGAAGCTTTCTTT.

The chain employs TRBV7-2 and TRBJ2-2, with D perhaps TRBD2 (6 bases). CDR1 and CDR2 from the germline V gene are SGHTA and FQGNSA. The CDR3 spans 13 residues. V was trimmed by 4 bases and J by 6 bases, leaving 9 bases between them. The CDR3 DNA sequence: TGTGCCAGCAGCTCCGCGGGGTCCGGGGAGCTGTTTTTT. It codes for CASSSAGSGELFF. Full variable domain (outside the CDR3, taken from reference TRBV7-2 and TRBJ2-2): GAGVSQSPSNKVTEKGKDVELRCDPISGHTALYWYRQSLGQGLEFLIYFQGNSAPDKSGLPSDRFSAERTGGSVSTLTIQRTQQEDSAVYLCASSSAGSGELFFGEGSRLTVL.

V gene TRBV20-1 combines with J gene TRBJ2-2; no definite D call. Germline assignment: CDR1 DFQATT and CDR2 SNEGSKA (reference sequence). CDR3 length: 13 amino acids. V shed 1 base and J shed 2 bases, with 5 bases lying between them. DNA for the CDR3: TGCAGTGCTAGAGGGGGTAACACCGGGGAGCTGTTTTTT. This translates into CSARGGNTGELFF.

This clonotype has just a few counts. This chain joins TRBV5-4 and TRBJ2-3; D ambiguous. CDR1 SGHNT and CDR2 YYREEE come from the germline V gene (reference sequence). V was pared by 4 bases and J by 2 bases, with 11 bases between. The length of the CDR3 is 14 residues. The CDR3 loop reads CASSRTGFTDTQYF. In DNA, the CDR3 is TGTGCCAGCAGCAGGACGGGTTTCACAGATACGCAGTATTTT. The complete variable domain, with remaining parts taken from reference TRBV5-4 and TRBJ2-3, reads ETGVTQSPTHLIKTRGQQVTLRCSSQSGHNTVSWYQQALGQGPQFIFQYYREEENGRGNFPPRFSGLQFPNYSSELNVNALELDDSALYLCASSRTGFTDTQYFGPGTRLTVL.

This clonotype has just a few counts. The chain couples TRBV5-1 to TRBJ1-4; D perhaps matches TRBD1 (6 bases). Germline V gives CDR1 SGHRS, CDR2 YFSETQ. The length of the CDR3 is 16 residues. Trimming removed 0 bases from V and 3 bases from J, with 12 bases in between. CDR3 protein: CASSLGQGPANEKLFF. CDR3 bases: TGCGCCAGCAGCTTGGGGCAGGGGCCGGCTAATGAAAAACTGTTTTTT.

The gene calls are TRBV7-8 and TRBJ2-2; 8 bases line up with TRBD1. The germline V gene has CDR1 SGHVS and CDR2 FQNEAQ. This CDR3 spans 18 amino acids. The ends lost 3 bases at V and 3 bases at J; junction bases unmatched: 12. The CDR3 protein is CASSLWNAGGSHTGELFF. The CDR3 DNA sequence: TGTGCCAGCAGCTTGTGGAACGCAGGGGGCTCGCACACCGGGGAGCTGTTTTTT.